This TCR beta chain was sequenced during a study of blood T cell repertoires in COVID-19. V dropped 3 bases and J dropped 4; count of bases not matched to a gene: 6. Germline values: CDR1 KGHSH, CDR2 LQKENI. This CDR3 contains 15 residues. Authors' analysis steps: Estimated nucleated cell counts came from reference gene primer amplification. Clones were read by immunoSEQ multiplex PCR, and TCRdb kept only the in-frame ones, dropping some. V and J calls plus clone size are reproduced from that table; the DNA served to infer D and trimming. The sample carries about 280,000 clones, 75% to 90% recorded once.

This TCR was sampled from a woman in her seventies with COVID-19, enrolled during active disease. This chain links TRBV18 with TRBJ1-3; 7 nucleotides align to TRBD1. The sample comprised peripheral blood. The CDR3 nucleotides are TGTGCCAGCTCACCCTTCAGGGGGACCGGAAACACCATATATTTT. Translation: CASSPFRGTGNTIYF.